This TCR beta chain was recovered during a study of T-cell reconstitution after alpha-beta-depleted transplantation in children. Broader study findings: Expanded graft clones numbering several hundred reportedly gave rise to alpha-beta T cells about two months after transplant.

This clonotype was counted at least ten times. What it binds is not known. Unique molecular identifiers featured in how the TCRbeta library was prepared. From the PCR reads, TCRdb called clonotypes with MiXCR, one entry per CDR3 protein. The table includes 60,000 to 70,000 distinct CDR3 sequences, roughly 4.9% detected once. Germline CDR1 is LGHNA and CDR2 is YNFKEQ. The CDR3 extends over 14 amino acids. Germline trimming cut 3 bases from V and 6 bases from J; bases unmatched to any gene: 4. The TCR sequence derives from a boy less than two years old who had a stem cell transplant for acute myeloid leukemia, so the T cells may come from the graft donor. The source was PBMCs, mostly from graft donor cells, collected 180 days after TCRalphabeta/CD19-depleted stem cell transplant. The chain couples TRBV4-2 to TRBJ2-2; TRBD2 matches at 7 bases. The CDR3 bases are TGTGCCAGCAGCCATGGTAGCGGGCCCGGGGAGCTGTTTTTT. Its protein product is CASSHGSGPGELFF.